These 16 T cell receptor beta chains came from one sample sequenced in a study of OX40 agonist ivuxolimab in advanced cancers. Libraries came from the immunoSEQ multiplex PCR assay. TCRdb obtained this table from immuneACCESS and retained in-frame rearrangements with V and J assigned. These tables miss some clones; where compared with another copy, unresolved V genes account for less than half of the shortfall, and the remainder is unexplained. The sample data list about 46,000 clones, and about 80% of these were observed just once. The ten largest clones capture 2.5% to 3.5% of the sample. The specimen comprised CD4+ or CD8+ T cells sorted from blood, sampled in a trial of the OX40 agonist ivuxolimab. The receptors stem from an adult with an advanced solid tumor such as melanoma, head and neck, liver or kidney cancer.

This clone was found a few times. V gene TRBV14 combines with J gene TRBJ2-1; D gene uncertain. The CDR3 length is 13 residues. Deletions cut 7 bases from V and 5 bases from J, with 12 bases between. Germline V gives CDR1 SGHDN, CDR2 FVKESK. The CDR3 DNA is TGTGCCAGCACGATCTCTGGGGACAATGAGCAGTTCTTC. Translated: CASTISGDNEQFF.

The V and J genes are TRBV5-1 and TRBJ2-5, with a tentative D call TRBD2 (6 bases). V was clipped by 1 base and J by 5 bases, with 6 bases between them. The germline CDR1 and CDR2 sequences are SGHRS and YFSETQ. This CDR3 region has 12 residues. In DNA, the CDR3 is TGCGCCAGCAGCTTGCGGGGGGAGACCCAGTACTTC. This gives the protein CASSLRGETQYF.

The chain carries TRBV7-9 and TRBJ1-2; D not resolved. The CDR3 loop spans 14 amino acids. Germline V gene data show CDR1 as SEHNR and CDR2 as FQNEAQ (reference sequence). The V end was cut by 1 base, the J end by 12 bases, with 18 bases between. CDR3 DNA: TGTGCCAGCAGCTTAGTAGGTGTAGGGCCAGAAAACACCTTC. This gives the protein CASSLVGVGPENTF.

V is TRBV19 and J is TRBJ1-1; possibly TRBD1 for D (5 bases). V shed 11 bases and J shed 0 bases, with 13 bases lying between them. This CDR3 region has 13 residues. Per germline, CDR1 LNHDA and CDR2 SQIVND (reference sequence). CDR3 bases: TGTGCCTCCAAAGACAGTATGAACACTGAAGCTTTCTTT. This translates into CASKDSMNTEAFF.

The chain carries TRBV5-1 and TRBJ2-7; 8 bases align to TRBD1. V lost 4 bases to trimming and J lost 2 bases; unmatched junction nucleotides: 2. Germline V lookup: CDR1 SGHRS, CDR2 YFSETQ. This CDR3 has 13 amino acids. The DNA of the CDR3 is TGCGCCAGCAGCAGGACAGGGCCCTACGAGCAGTACTTC. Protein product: CASSRTGPYEQYF.

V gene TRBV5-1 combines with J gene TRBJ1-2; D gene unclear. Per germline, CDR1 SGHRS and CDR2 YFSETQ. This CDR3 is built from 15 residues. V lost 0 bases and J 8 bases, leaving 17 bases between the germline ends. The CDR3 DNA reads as TGCGCCAGCAGCTTGGATGGGGAAGGGAATGGCGGCTACACCTTC. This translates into CASSLDGEGNGGYTF.

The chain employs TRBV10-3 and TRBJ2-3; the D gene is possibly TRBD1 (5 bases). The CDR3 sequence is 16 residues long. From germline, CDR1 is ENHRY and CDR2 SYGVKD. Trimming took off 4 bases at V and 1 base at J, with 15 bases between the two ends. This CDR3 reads CAISGQPGTGTDTQYF. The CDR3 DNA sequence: TGTGCCATCAGTGGACAGCCGGGTACCGGCACAGATACGCAGTATTTT.

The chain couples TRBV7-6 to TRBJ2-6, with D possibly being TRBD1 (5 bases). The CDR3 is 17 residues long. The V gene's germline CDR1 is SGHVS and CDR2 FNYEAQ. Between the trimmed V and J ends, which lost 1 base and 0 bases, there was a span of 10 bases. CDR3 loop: CASSLGGLSSGANVLTF. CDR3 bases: TGTGCCAGCAGCTTAGGGGGCCTCAGCTCTGGGGCCAACGTCCTGACTTTC. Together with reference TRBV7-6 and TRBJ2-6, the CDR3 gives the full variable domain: GAGVSQSPRYKVTKRGQDVALRCDPISGHVSLYWYRQALGQGPEFLTYFNYEAQQDKSGLPNDRFSAERPEGSISTLTIQRTEQRDSAMYRCASSLGGLSSGANVLTFGAGSRLTVL.

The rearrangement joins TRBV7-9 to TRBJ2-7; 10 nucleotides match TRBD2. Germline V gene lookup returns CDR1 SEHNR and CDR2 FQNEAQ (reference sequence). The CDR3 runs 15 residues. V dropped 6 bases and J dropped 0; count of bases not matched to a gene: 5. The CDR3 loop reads CASSTSGASSYEQYF. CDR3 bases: TGTGCCAGCAGTACTAGCGGGGCGAGCTCCTACGAGCAGTACTTC. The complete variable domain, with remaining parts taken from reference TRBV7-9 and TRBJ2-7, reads DTGVSQNPRHKITKRGQNVTFRCDPISEHNRLYWYRQTLGQGPEFLTYFQNEAQLEKSRLLSDRFSAERPKGSFSTLEIQRTEQGDSAMYLCASSTSGASSYEQYFGPGTRLTVT.

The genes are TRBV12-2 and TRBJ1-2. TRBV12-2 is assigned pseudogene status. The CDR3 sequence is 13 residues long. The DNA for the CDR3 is TGTGCAAGTCGTCAAAACCGGGTCTATGGCTACACCTTC. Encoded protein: CASRQNRVYGYTF.

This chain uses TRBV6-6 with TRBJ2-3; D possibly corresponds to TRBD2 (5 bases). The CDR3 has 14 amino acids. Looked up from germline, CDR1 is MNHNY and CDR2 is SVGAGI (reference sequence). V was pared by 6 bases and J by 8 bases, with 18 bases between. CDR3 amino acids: CASRATSRVPTQYF. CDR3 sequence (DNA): TGTGCCAGCAGGGCCACTAGTAGGGTGCCTACGCAGTATTTT.

The CDR3 DNA follows: TGTGCCAGCAGCACCGGGAAAAACGAGCAGTACTTC. Its protein is CASSTGKNEQYF. The chain joins TRBV7-7 to TRBJ2-7; tentatively, D is TRBD2 (5 bases). CDR3 length: 12 amino acids. The ends were cut back, 5 bases at V and 5 bases at J, with 10 bases in the middle. Germline V lookup: CDR1 SSHAT, CDR2 FNYEAQ (reference sequence).

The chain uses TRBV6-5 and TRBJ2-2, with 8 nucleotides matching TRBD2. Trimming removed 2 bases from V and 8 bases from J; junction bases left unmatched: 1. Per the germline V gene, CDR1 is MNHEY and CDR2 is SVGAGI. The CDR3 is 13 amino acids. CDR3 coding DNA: TGTGCCAGCAGTTACATAGCGGGGGGGGAGCTGTTTTTT. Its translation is CASSYIAGGELFF.

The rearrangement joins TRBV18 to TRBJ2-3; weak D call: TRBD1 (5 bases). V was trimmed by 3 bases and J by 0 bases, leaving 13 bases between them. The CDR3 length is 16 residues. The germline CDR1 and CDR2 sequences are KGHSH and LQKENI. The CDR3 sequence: CASSPGQGWSTDTQYF. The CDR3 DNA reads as TGTGCCAGCTCACCTGGCCAGGGATGGAGCACAGATACGCAGTATTTT.

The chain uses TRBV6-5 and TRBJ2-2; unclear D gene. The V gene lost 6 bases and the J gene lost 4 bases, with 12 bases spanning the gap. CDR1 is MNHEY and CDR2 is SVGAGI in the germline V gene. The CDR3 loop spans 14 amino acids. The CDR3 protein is CASRWGYSTGELFF. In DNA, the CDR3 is TGTGCCAGCAGGTGGGGTTACAGCACCGGGGAGCTGTTTTTT.

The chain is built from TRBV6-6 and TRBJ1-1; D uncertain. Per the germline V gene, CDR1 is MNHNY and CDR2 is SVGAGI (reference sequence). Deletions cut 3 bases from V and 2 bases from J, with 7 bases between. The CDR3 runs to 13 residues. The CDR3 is CASSYTGNTEAFF. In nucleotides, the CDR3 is TGTGCCAGCAGTTATACGGGAAACACTGAAGCTTTCTTT.